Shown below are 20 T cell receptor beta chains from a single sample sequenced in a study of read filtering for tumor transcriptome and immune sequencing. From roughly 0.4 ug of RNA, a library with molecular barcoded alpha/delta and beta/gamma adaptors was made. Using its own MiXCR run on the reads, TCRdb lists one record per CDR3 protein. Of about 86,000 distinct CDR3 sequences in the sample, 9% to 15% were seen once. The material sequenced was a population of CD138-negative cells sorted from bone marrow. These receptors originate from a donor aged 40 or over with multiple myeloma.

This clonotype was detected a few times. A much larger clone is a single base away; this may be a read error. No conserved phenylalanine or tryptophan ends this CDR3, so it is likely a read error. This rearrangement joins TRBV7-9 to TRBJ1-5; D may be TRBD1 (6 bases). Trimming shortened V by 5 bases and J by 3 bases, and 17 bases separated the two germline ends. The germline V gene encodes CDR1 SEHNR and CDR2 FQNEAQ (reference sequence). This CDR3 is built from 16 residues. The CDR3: CASSPGAQGINQPQHL. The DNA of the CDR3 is TGTGCCAGCAGCCCTGGGGCACAGGGAATCAATCAGCCCCAGCATCTT.

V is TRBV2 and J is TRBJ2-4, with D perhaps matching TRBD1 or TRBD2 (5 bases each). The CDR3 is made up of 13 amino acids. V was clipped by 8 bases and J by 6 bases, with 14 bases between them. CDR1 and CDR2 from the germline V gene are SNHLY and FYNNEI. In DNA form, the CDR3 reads TGTGCCAGCTGTTGCAGGGACGGAAACATTCAGTACTTC. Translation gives CASCCRDGNIQYF.

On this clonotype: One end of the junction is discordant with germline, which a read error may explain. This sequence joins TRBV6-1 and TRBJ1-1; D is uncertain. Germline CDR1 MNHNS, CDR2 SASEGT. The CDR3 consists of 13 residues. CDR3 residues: CASSEAVVNRASF. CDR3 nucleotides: TGTGCCAGCAGTGAAGCGGTAGTTAATCGGGCTTCCTTT.

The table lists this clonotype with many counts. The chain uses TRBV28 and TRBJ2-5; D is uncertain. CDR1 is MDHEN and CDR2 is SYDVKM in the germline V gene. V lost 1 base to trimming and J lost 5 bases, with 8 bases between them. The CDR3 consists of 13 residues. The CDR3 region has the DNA TGTGCCAGCAGTTTATTGGCAAAGGAGACCCAGTACTTC. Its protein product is CASSLLAKETQYF.

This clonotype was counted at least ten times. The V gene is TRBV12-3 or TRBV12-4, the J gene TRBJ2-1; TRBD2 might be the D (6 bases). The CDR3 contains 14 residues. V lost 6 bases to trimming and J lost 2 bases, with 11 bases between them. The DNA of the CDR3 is TGTGCCAGCAGATTGGTAGCGGCCTACAATGAGCAGTTCTTC. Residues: CASRLVAAYNEQFF.

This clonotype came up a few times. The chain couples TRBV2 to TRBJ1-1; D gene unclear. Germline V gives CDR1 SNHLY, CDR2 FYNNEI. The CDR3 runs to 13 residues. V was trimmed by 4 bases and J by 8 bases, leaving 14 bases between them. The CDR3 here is CASSGFGETEAFF. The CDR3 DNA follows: TGTGCCAGCAGTGGCTTCGGGGAGACCGAAGCTTTCTTT.

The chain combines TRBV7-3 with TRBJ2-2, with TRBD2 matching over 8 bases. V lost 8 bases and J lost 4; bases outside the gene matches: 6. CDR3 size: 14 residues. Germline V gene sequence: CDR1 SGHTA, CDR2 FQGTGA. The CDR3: CASRPGGPTGELFF. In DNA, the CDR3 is TGTGCCAGCCGTCCGGGAGGGCCCACCGGGGAGCTGTTTTTT.

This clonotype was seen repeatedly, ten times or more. Here the CDR3 DNA reads TGTGCCAGCAGGGGACAGGGTAAAGGTACTGAAGCTTTCTTT. The encoded protein is CASRGQGKGTEAFF. The chain joins TRBV28 to TRBJ1-1, with 9 nucleotides matching TRBD1. In germline, CDR1 is MDHEN, CDR2 SYDVKM. The V and J ends lost 6 bases and 5 bases, in that order; junction bases with no gene match: 7. The CDR3 is 14 amino acids.

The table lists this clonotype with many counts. CDR3 loop: CSVDSGRSLANYGYTF. Written as DNA, the CDR3 is TGCAGCGTTGACTCCGGACGGAGCTTAGCTAACTATGGCTACACCTTC. The gene calls are TRBV29-1 and TRBJ1-2; no reliable D call. Per germline, CDR1 SQVTM and CDR2 ANQGSEA. Deletions cut 3 bases from V and 0 bases from J, with 17 bases between. This CDR3 region has 16 residues.

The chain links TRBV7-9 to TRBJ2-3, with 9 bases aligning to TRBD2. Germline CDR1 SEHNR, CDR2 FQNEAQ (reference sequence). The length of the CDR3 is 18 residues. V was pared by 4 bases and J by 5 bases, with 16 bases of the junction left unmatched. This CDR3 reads CASSSPLGPAGGRDTQYF. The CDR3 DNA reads TGTGCCAGCAGCTCCCCCCTGGGACCAGCGGGAGGTAGAGATACGCAGTATTTT.

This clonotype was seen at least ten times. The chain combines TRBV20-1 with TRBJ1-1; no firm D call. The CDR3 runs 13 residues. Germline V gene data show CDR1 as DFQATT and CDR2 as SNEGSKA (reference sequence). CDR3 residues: CIAIPNTRTEAFF. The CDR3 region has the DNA TGCATAGCGATCCCTAACACCAGGACTGAAGCTTTCTTT.

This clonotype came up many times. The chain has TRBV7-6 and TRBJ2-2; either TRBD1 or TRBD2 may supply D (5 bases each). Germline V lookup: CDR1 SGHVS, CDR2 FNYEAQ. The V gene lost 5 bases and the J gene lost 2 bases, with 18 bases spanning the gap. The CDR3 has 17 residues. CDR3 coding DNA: TGTGCCAGCAGCCCCCTTCGCAGGGAGTTCAACACCGGGGAGCTGTTTTTT. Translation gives CASSPLRREFNTGELFF.

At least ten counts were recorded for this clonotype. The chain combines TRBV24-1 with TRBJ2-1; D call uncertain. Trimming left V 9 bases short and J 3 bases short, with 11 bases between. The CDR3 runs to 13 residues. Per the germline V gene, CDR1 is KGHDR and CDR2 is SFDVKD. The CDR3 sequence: CATASTDYNEQFF. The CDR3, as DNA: TGTGCCACCGCCTCGACTGACTACAATGAGCAGTTCTTC.

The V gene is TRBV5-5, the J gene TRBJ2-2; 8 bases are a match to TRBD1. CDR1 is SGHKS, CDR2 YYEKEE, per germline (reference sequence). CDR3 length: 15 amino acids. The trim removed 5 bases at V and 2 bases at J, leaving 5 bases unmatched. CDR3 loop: CASSRQGPNTGELFF. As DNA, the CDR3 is TGTGCCAGCAGTCGACAGGGGCCTAACACCGGGGAGCTGTTTTTT.

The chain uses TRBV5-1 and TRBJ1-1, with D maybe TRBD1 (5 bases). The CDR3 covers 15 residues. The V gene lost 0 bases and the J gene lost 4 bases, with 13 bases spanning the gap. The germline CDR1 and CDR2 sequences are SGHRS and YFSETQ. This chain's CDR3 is CASSLAAGGGTEAFF. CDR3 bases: TGCGCCAGCAGCTTGGCGGCGGGGGGGGGCACTGAAGCTTTCTTT.

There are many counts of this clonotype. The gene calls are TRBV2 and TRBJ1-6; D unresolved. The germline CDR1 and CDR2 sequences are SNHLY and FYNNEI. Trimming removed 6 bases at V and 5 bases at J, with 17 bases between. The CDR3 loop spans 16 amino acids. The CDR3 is CASSRSPRVNNSPLHF. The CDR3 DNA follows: TGTGCCAGCAGCCGTTCCCCGCGGGTGAATAATTCACCCCTCCACTTT.

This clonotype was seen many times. The CDR3 spells CASSVSLQGNTEAFF. The CDR3 region has the DNA TGCGCCAGCAGCGTTTCCTTACAGGGGAACACTGAAGCTTTCTTT. The J gene is TRBJ1-1, the V gene TRBV5-1; tentatively, D is TRBD1 (6 bases). The CDR3 loop spans 15 amino acids. Trimming took off 4 bases at V and 1 base at J, with 14 bases between the two ends. Germline assignment: CDR1 SGHRS and CDR2 YFSETQ.

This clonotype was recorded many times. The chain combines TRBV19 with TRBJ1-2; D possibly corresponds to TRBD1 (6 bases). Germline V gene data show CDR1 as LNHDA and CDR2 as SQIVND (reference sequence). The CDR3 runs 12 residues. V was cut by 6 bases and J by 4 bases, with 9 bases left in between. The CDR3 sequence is CASRGAGYGYTF. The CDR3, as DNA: TGTGCCAGTAGGGGGGCAGGCTATGGCTACACCTTC.

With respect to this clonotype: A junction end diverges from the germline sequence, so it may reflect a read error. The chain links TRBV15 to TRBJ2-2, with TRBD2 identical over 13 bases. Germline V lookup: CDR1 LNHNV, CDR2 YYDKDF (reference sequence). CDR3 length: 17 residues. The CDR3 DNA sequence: TGTGCCACCAGCAGACCTGGACTAGCGGGAGTCACCGGGGGGCTGTTTTTC. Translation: CATSRPGLAGVTGGLFF.

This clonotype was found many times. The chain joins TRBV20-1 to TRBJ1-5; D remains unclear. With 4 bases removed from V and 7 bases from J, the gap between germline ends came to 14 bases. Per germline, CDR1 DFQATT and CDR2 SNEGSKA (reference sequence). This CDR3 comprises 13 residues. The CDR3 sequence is CSATPGAGQPQHF. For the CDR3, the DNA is TGCAGTGCTACCCCCGGCGCTGGACAGCCCCAGCATTTT.